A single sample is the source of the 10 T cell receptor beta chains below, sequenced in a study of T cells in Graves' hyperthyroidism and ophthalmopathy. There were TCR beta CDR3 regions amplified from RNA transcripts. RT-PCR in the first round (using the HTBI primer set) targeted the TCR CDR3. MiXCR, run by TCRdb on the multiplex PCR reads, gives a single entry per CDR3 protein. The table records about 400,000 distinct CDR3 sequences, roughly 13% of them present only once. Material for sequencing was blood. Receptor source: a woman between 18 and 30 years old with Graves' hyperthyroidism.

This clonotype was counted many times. CDR3 region: CASSPEGYGGNYGYTF. The CDR3 DNA reads TGTGCCAGCAGTCCGGAAGGCTACGGGGGAAATTATGGCTACACCTTC. The chain links TRBV2 to TRBJ1-2, with TRBD1 as a possible D gene (5 bases). Trimming cost V 5 bases and J 5 bases, with 21 bases left between them. The CDR3 totals 16 residues. CDR1 SNHLY and CDR2 FYNNEI come from the germline V gene. The full variable domain, rest sourced from reference TRBV2 and TRBJ1-2, is EPEVTQTPSHQVTQMGQEVILRCVPISNHLYFYWYRQILGQKVEFLVSFYNNEISEKSEIFDDQFSVERPDGSNFTLKIRSTKLEDSAMYFCASSPEGYGGNYGYTFGSGTRLTVV.

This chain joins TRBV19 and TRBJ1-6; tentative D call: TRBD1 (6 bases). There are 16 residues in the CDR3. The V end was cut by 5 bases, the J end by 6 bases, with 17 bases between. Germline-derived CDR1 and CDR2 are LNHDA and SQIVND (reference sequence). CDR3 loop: CASSLQGRGLNSPLHF. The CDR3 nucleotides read TGTGCCAGTAGTCTACAGGGTCGAGGACTTAATTCACCCCTCCACTTT.

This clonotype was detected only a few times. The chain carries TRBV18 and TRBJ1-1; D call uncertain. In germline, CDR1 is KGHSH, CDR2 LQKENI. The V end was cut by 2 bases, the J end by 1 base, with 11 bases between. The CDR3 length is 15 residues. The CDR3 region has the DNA TGTGCCAGCTCACCAAAAGGTTCGGGGAACACTGAAGCTTTCTTT. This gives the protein CASSPKGSGNTEAFF.

The CDR3 DNA sequence: TGTGCCAGCAGTGAGCCCAGGGGGCGGAATGAAAAACTGTTTTTT. Amino acid sequence: CASSEPRGRNEKLFF. The chain has TRBV2 and TRBJ1-4; 8 bases agree with TRBD1. Per germline, CDR1 SNHLY and CDR2 FYNNEI. The CDR3 totals 15 residues. V trimming: 3 bases; J trimming: 5 bases; junction bases outside the gene matches: 5.

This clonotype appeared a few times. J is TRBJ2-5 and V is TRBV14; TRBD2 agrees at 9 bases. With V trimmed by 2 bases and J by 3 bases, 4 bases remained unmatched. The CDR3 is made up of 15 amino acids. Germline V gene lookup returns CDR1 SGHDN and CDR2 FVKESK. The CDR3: CASSQLGLAEETQYF. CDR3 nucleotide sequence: TGTGCCAGCAGCCAACTGGGACTAGCAGAAGAGACCCAGTACTTC.

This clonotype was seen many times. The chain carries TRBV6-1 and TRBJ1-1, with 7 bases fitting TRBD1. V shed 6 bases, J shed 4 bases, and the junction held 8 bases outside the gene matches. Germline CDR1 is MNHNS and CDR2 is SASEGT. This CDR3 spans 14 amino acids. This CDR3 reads CASRSGAGGTEAFF. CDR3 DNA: TGTGCCAGCAGGAGCGGGGCAGGGGGCACTGAAGCTTTCTTT.

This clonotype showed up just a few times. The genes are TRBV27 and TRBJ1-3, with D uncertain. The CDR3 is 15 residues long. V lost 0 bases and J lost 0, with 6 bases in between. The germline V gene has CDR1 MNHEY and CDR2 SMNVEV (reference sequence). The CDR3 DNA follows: TGTGCCAGCAGTTTATCCTCAGGCTCTGGAAACACCATATATTTT. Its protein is CASSLSSGSGNTIYF.

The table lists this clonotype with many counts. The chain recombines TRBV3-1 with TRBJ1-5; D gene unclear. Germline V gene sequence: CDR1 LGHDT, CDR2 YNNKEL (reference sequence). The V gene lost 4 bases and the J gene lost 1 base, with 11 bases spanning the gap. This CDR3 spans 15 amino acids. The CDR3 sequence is CASSPTKKSNQPQHF. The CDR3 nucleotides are TGTGCCAGCAGCCCCACAAAGAAAAGCAATCAGCCCCAGCATTTT.

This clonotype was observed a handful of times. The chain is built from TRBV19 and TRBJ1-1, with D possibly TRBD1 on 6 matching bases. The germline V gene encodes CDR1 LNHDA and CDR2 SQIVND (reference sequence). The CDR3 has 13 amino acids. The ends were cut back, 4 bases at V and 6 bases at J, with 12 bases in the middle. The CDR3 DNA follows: TGTGCCAGTAGTACCCACAGGGCCGCTGAAGCTTTCTTT. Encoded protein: CASSTHRAAEAFF.

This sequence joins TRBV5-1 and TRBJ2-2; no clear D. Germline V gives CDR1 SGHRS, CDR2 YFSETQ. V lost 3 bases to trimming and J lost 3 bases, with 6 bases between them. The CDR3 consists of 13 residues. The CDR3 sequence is CASSSRDTGELFF. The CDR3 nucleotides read TGCGCCAGCAGCTCCCGGGACACCGGGGAGCTGTTTTTT.